The T cell receptor beta chain under discussion was sequenced for a study of tumor and adjacent non-tumor tissue in lung cancer. Turning to the study itself: The patients, approximately 9 men and about 5 women, were about 31 to 85 with stage I to III disease.

Germline V gene data show CDR1 as SQVTM and CDR2 as ANQGSEA. The CDR3 has 16 amino acids. The J segment lost 5 bases and the V segment lost 4 bases, leaving 12 bases of the junction unmatched. TCRbeta libraries were built with three rounds of nested PCR, modified from ARM-PCR. TCRdb ran MiXCR on the multiplex PCR reads and lists one entry per CDR3 protein. Of roughly 70,000 distinct CDR3 sequences listed, around 70% are singletons. The template was RNA from unsorted bulk tissue. The normal lung tissue was taken more than 3 cm from the tumor edge. Findings and limits, study-wide: Tumor repertoires had a smaller top 100 clone share than normal lung. Significantly higher TCR diversity was found in tumor than normal lung.

This clonotype was counted a single time. Its antigen is still unknown. This chain uses TRBV29-1 with TRBJ2-5; 11 bases are a match to TRBD2. Sequencing was performed on distant non-tumor lung tissue. The clonotype comes from a woman in her 50s with non-small cell lung cancer. This CDR3 reads CSVAFNSGRVVETQYF. The CDR3 DNA is TGCAGCGTTGCTTTCAATAGCGGGAGGGTAGTGGAGACCCAGTACTTC.